The rows below give T cell receptor beta chains drawn from one sample of a study of early T cells in non-severe SARS-CoV-2 infection. TCRdb re-derived calls from the 5' RACE reads in MiXCR, one entry per CDR3 protein. The top ten hold about 3.6% of the sample, which has more than 65,000 distinct CDR3 sequences, roughly 4.5% seen once. The sequencing used whole blood, collected at baseline. The receptor set was obtained from an adult who was a healthcare worker with PCR-confirmed SARS-CoV-2 infection or an uninfected control (not recorded which). The donor label of this sample is uncertain. Each CDR3 is given with its conserved first and last residue. The order of the fields is V gene, J gene, D gene, clone size, CDR3 protein, CDR3 DNA. D genes are given only for firm matches. For some rows the clone size is stated as once, few or many, or as a class when expanded; others skip it.

V: TRBV4-2
J: TRBJ1-5
D: NA
size: many
CDR3: CASSQVGGDQPQHF
DNA: TGTGCCAGCAGCCAAGTAGGTGGGGATCAGCCCCAGCATTTT

V: TRBV5-1
J: TRBJ2-3
D: TRBD2
size: NA
CDR3: CASSSLAGARTDTQYF
DNA: TGCGCCAGCAGCTCACTAGCGGGGGCCCGCACAGATACGCAGTATTTT

V: TRBV5-1
J: TRBJ2-3
D: TRBD1
size: few
CDR3: CASSLQGDGTDTQYF
DNA: TGCGCCAGCAGCCTGCAGGGGGACGGCACAGATACGCAGTATTTT

V: TRBV12-3/TRBV12-4
J: TRBJ1-5
D: NA
size: NA
CDR3: CASSFNQGGHQPQHF
DNA: TGTGCCAGCAGTTTTAACCAGGGTGGACATCAGCCCCAGCATTTT

V: TRBV11-2
J: TRBJ2-7
D: NA
size: many
CDR3: CASSLDQPQTYEQYF
DNA: TGTGCCAGCAGCTTAGATCAACCACAGACCTACGAGCAGTACTTC

V: TRBV7-9
J: TRBJ1-3
D: NA
size: few
CDR3: CASSPFERVGNTIYF
DNA: TGTGCCAGCAGCCCCTTCGAGAGAGTCGGAAACACCATATATTTT

V: TRBV29-1
J: TRBJ2-7
D: NA
size: NA
CDR3: CSGEDAYEQYF
DNA: TGCAGCGGGGAGGACGCCTACGAGCAGTACTTC

V: TRBV5-1
J: TRBJ2-2
D: TRBD2
size: many
CDR3: CASSPSGGNTGELFF
DNA: TGCGCCAGCAGTCCTAGCGGGGGAAACACCGGGGAGCTGTTTTTT

V: TRBV7-2
J: TRBJ2-5
D: NA
size: many
CDR3: CASSLVGGRETQYF
DNA: TGTGCCAGCAGCTTAGTTGGAGGGAGGGAGACCCAGTACTTC

V: TRBV10-3
J: TRBJ1-5
D: NA
size: many
CDR3: CAISEDTDHQPQHF
DNA: TGTGCCATCAGTGAAGACACGGACCATCAGCCCCAGCATTTT

V: TRBV6-6
J: TRBJ2-3
D: TRBD2
size: many
CDR3: CASSYSRTSGGRTDTQYF
DNA: TGTGCCAGCAGTTACTCGAGGACTAGCGGGGGGAGGACAGATACGCAGTATTTT

V: TRBV7-9
J: TRBJ1-1
D: NA
size: NA
CDR3: CASSLRGTGDTEAFF
DNA: TGTGCCAGCAGCTTGAGAGGGACGGGGGACACTGAAGCTTTCTTT

V: TRBV19
J: TRBJ2-1
D: TRBD2
size: few
CDR3: CASSPDPGLAGILVTQFF
DNA: TGTGCCAGTAGCCCGGACCCAGGACTAGCGGGCATACTGGTGACGCAGTTCTTC

V: TRBV11-2
J: TRBJ2-6
D: TRBD2
size: few
CDR3: CASSLELSGVLSGANVLTF
DNA: TGTGCCAGCAGCTTAGAACTTAGCGGGGTTCTCTCTGGGGCCAACGTCCTGACTTTC

V: TRBV6-6
J: TRBJ1-5
D: NA
size: many
CDR3: CASSYGSGGFSYQPQHF
DNA: TGTGCCAGCAGTTACGGGTCGGGAGGGTTTTCGTATCAGCCCCAGCATTTT

V: TRBV14
J: TRBJ2-7
D: NA
size: NA
CDR3: CASSQARREQYF
DNA: TGTGCCAGCAGCCAAGCCAGGCGCGAGCAGTACTTC

V: TRBV11-3
J: TRBJ2-3
D: NA
size: NA
CDR3: CASSLDPTDTQYF
DNA: TGTGCCAGCAGCTTAGATCCCACAGATACGCAGTATTTT

V: TRBV25-1
J: TRBJ1-2
D: NA
size: few
CDR3: CASSEGRDVYGYTF
DNA: TGTGCCAGCAGTGAGGGGAGGGACGTATATGGCTACACCTTC

V: TRBV7-9
J: TRBJ2-1
D: TRBD2
size: NA
CDR3: CASSLGTSGGDEQFF
DNA: TGTGCCAGCAGCTTAGGGACTAGCGGGGGTGATGAGCAGTTCTTC

V: TRBV7-9
J: TRBJ1-3
D: NA
size: NA
CDR3: CASSQSSGGRNTIYF
DNA: TGTGCCAGCAGCCAATCGTCGGGGGGAAGAAACACCATATATTTT

V: TRBV30
J: TRBJ1-1
D: TRBD1
size: many
CDR3: CAWRTGPNTEAFF
DNA: TGTGCCTGGAGGACAGGGCCGAACACTGAAGCTTTCTTT

V: TRBV30
J: TRBJ1-2
D: TRBD1
size: few
CDR3: CAWSVGTVYGYTF
DNA: TGTGCCTGGAGTGTCGGGACAGTCTATGGCTACACCTTC

V: TRBV11-2
J: TRBJ2-7
D: NA
size: many
CDR3: CASSLAREQYF
DNA: TGTGCCAGCAGCTTAGCGCGGGAGCAGTACTTC

V: TRBV10-3
J: TRBJ2-7
D: NA
size: NA
CDR3: CAISEPRGGVNEQYF
DNA: TGTGCCATCAGTGAGCCGAGGGGGGGTGTCAACGAGCAGTACTTC

V: TRBV5-6
J: TRBJ1-2
D: NA
size: few
CDR3: CASNLGQGRGYTF
DNA: TGTGCCAGCAACTTGGGACAAGGCCGGGGCTACACCTTC

V: TRBV9
J: TRBJ2-1
D: TRBD2
size: NA
CDR3: CASTPGLADYNEQFF
DNA: TGTGCCAGCACACCGGGACTAGCGGACTACAATGAGCAGTTCTTC

V: TRBV27
J: TRBJ2-2
D: NA
size: few
CDR3: CASSLVQPTGELFF
DNA: TGTGCCAGCAGTTTGGTACAGCCCACCGGGGAGCTGTTTTTT

V: TRBV11-2
J: TRBJ1-1
D: TRBD1
size: NA
CDR3: CASSGGQDLSEAFF
DNA: TGTGCCAGCAGCGGTGGACAGGACCTTTCTGAAGCTTTCTTT

V: TRBV7-3
J: TRBJ1-5
D: TRBD1
size: many
CDR3: CASSSTGTGTQPQHF
DNA: TGTGCCAGCAGCTCGACCGGGACAGGGACCCAGCCCCAGCATTTT

V: TRBV7-2
J: TRBJ2-3
D: TRBD2
size: many
CDR3: CASSLGLPTDTQYF
DNA: TGTGCCAGCAGCCTGGGACTACCCACAGATACGCAGTATTTT

V: TRBV3-1
J: TRBJ1-2
D: NA
size: NA
CDR3: CASSQGGGLKNYGYTF
DNA: TGTGCCAGCAGCCAAGGTGGGGGACTCAAGAACTATGGCTACACCTTC

V: TRBV6-4
J: TRBJ1-2
D: NA
size: few
CDR3: CASNRDPLGYTF
DNA: TGTGCCAGCAACAGGGATCCCTTGGGCTACACCTTC

V: TRBV6-6
J: TRBJ2-3
D: TRBD2
size: few
CDR3: CASSQGLQTDTQYF
DNA: TGTGCCAGCAGTCAGGGACTACAGACAGATACGCAGTATTTT

V: TRBV20-1
J: TRBJ1-1
D: NA
size: NA
CDR3: CSARDLNTEAFF
DNA: TGCAGTGCTAGAGATCTTAACACTGAAGCTTTCTTT

V: TRBV5-6
J: TRBJ2-5
D: TRBD1
size: few
CDR3: CASSLPTRQGETQYF
DNA: TGTGCCAGCAGCTTGCCGACCCGACAGGGGGAGACCCAGTACTTC

V: TRBV7-9
J: TRBJ2-2
D: NA
size: few
CDR3: CASSFGTSNTGELFF
DNA: TGTGCCAGCAGCTTCGGGACATCGAACACCGGGGAGCTGTTTTTT

V: TRBV7-9
J: TRBJ1-2
D: TRBD1
size: many
CDR3: CASSLAGGNYGYTF
DNA: TGTGCCAGCAGCTTGGCAGGGGGCAACTATGGCTACACCTTC

V: TRBV5-1
J: TRBJ2-1
D: TRBD1
size: NA
CDR3: CASTRTGVHNEQFF
DNA: TGCGCCAGCACAAGGACAGGGGTCCACAATGAGCAGTTCTTC

V: TRBV11-2
J: TRBJ2-3
D: TRBD2
size: few
CDR3: CASSFQLGTSRTDTQYF
DNA: TGTGCCAGCAGCTTCCAACTCGGGACTAGTCGGACAGATACGCAGTATTTT

V: TRBV6-2/TRBV6-3
J: TRBJ2-1
D: TRBD2
size: NA
CDR3: CASSYRLAGGPNEQFF
DNA: TGTGCCAGCAGTTACCGACTAGCGGGGGGGCCGAATGAGCAGTTCTTC

V: TRBV10-1
J: TRBJ2-1
D: TRBD1
size: NA
CDR3: CASSPPGQYPVYEQFF
DNA: TGCGCCAGCAGTCCGCCGGGACAGTATCCGGTGTACGAGCAGTTCTTC

V: TRBV11-3
J: TRBJ2-7
D: NA
size: many
CDR3: CASSLSSGQTYEQYF
DNA: TGTGCCAGCAGCTTAAGCTCAGGCCAAACCTACGAGCAGTACTTC

V: TRBV5-1
J: TRBJ1-5
D: NA
size: few
CDR3: CASSLVQGPYSNQPQHF
DNA: TGCGCCAGCAGCTTGGTCCAGGGACCTTATAGCAATCAGCCCCAGCATTTT

V: TRBV5-1
J: TRBJ1-1
D: TRBD1
size: few
CDR3: CASSLAPGQGQTEAFF
DNA: TGCGCCAGCAGCTTGGCCCCTGGACAGGGTCAAACTGAAGCTTTCTTT

V: TRBV7-2
J: TRBJ2-7
D: NA
size: NA
CDR3: CASSLVTTGSYEQYF
DNA: TGTGCCAGCAGCTTAGTCACGACAGGATCCTACGAGCAGTACTTC

V: TRBV7-9
J: TRBJ2-3
D: NA
size: NA
CDR3: CASSLNSNTDTQYF
DNA: TGTGCCAGCAGCTTAAATTCGAACACAGATACGCAGTATTTT

V: TRBV30
J: TRBJ1-1
D: NA
size: many
CDR3: CAWSVRGQNTEAFF
DNA: TGTGCCTGGAGTGTACGGGGACAGAACACTGAAGCTTTCTTT

V: TRBV5-1
J: TRBJ2-7
D: NA
size: NA
CDR3: CASSLSDRAYEQYF
DNA: TGCGCCAGCAGCCTGTCGGACAGAGCCTACGAGCAGTACTTC

V: TRBV11-2
J: TRBJ2-3
D: TRBD2
size: few
CDR3: CANSLGAGGLSTDTQYF
DNA: TGTGCCAACAGCTTAGGAGCGGGGGGACTATCCACAGATACGCAGTATTTT

V: TRBV15
J: TRBJ1-1
D: NA
size: many
CDR3: CATSKGWGTPNTEAFF
DNA: TGTGCCACCAGCAAGGGATGGGGGACACCCAACACTGAAGCTTTCTTT

V: TRBV19
J: TRBJ2-1
D: NA
size: many
CDR3: CASSMGRYNEQFF
DNA: TGTGCCAGTAGTATGGGACGGTACAATGAGCAGTTCTTC

V: TRBV28
J: TRBJ2-7
D: NA
size: NA
CDR3: CASWRDGSYEQYF
DNA: TGTGCCAGCTGGAGGGACGGTTCCTACGAGCAGTACTTC

V: TRBV4-1
J: TRBJ2-1
D: TRBD2
size: many
CDR3: CASSQASLAGREQFF
DNA: TGCGCCAGCAGCCAAGCGTCTCTAGCGGGGCGTGAGCAGTTCTTC

V: TRBV20-1
J: TRBJ2-7
D: NA
size: many
CDR3: CSARGGGIFEQYF
DNA: TGCAGTGCTAGAGGAGGGGGGATATTTGAGCAGTACTTC

V: TRBV12-3/TRBV12-4
J: TRBJ1-1
D: TRBD1
size: many
CDR3: CASSSQTGMNTEAFF
DNA: TGTGCCAGCAGTTCCCAGACAGGGATGAACACTGAAGCTTTCTTT

V: TRBV3-1
J: TRBJ2-5
D: NA
size: few
CDR3: CASSQVSDSAFQETQYF
DNA: TGTGCCAGCAGCCAAGTTTCGGACAGTGCTTTTCAAGAGACCCAGTACTTC

V: TRBV3-1
J: TRBJ1-1
D: NA
size: few
CDR3: CASSQRSANTEAFF
DNA: TGTGCCAGCAGCCAGAGATCGGCCAACACTGAAGCTTTCTTT